Detailed here is one T cell receptor beta chain. This clone has a handful of counts. No cognate antigen has been identified for it. It has no much larger one-base neighbor in the sample; base qualities were not kept. Library method: the immunoSEQ multiplex PCR assay. For the multiplex PCR, a mixture combining 60 forward primers for TCR Vbeta segments and 13 reverse primers for TCR Jbeta segments was used. Amplification of the CDR3 region of rearranged TCR beta genes was performed with a multiplex PCR assay on genomic DNA. On the Illumina HiSeq System, the amplified TCR beta libraries were sequenced as 87-base-pair reads. The original pipeline was this. A later analysis tallied 75 million to 95 million unique TCR beta chains across the 666 repertoires, and some 10 million of those chains were shared by two or more donors. Raw reads were error-corrected and collapsed into unique sequences by a nearest-neighbor algorithm in which closely related sequences were merged to remove PCR and sequencing errors. CDR3 sequences were aligned to IMGT reference sequences to assign V, D and J gene segments. For a sequence to be retained, a match of at least six nucleotides to both a V gene segment and a J gene segment was required. A rearrangement was called productive if the CDR3 had no stop codons and remained in frame with V and J, and every other rearrangement was called non-productive. Following IMGT convention, CDR3 was defined as the stretch from the second conserved V-encoded cysteine to the conserved J-encoded phenylalanine. Sequences without an unambiguous match to a single V gene segment were excluded from the earlier analysis of almost 600 of the donors. In an earlier analysis of approximately 560 of the donors, a V segment was called functional when productive rearrangements were above 56.7%, and segregating when the standard deviation between donors exceeded 5%. To diagnose cytomegalovirus status from the catalog of TCR beta chain sequences, a statistical classification framework was built. A later analysis assigned V and J genes by comparing TCR nucleotide sequences with IMGT/GENE-DB human TR gene sequences. A later analysis assigned CDR3 sequences and most-parsimonious VDJ recombination scenarios with the TCRdist pipeline. A later analysis defined each TCR beta chain by its CDR3 amino acid sequence plus V-gene family, and excluded reads lacking a unique V-gene family. In a later analysis, fewer than 600 highly shared, low-generation-probability nucleotide sequences were removed to address suspected cross-contamination and a sequencing artifact. In a later analysis, a clonal expansion index was calculated for each public chain from normalized within-repertoire ranks of inferred template counts. A later analysis computed generation probabilities with a VDJ recombination model fitted to out-of-frame rearrangements, and checked the results against IGoR. Hypergeometric tests were used in a later analysis to score TCR-TCR, TCR-HLA and TCR-CMV co-occurrence, with a repertoire-size bias correction applied to the TCR pairs. A later analysis estimated false discovery rates by permuting HLA or CMV assignments 20 times. In a later analysis, co-occurring TCRs were grouped using DBSCAN, and TCRdist sequence similarity was added for clustering within HLA-allele-positive subsets. Co-occurrence clustering excluded repertoires with fewer than 30,000 or more than 120,000 public chains, plus five with anomalous nucleotide sharing. Drawn from immuneACCESS, this table holds only the in-frame rearrangements with V and J called that TCRdb kept. Clones are partly lost; checked studies trace under half to an unresolved V gene and leave the rest unexplained. That table furnishes V, J and clone size, whereas the DNA furnished D and trimming. This sample gives some 130,000 clones in total; roughly 79% of them show up just once. The leading ten clones occupy about 1.5% of the sample.

This record comes from a study of cytomegalovirus exposure and HLA in healthy donors listed by TCRdb under 2017. Looking at the study overall: In an earlier analysis of approximately 640 of the donors, about 260 Gb of sequence data and approximately 100 million unique TCR beta sequences from some 170 million T cells were reported. About 300 gigabases of sequencing data and around 80 million unique TCR sequences made up an early release that covered 500 to 700 HLA-typed donors. Of the roughly 400 genotyped donors, about 80% fell in the genetic ancestry cluster associated with self-reported Caucasian donors. The study aimed to test whether signatures of past pathogen exposure could be identified by cataloging public T cell receptors. The T cell repertoires of under 700 subjects were profiled by immunosequencing and related to cytomegalovirus serostatus. In addition to the first cohort of several hundred subjects, a separate validation cohort of 130 or so different subjects was used. To predict cytomegalovirus infection status, the study brought together high-throughput TCR immunosequencing, statistical association of individual TCRs with disease status, and machine learning. To study patterns of TCR occurrence, a later analysis re-analyzed previously published TCR beta repertoires from 666 donors and added high-resolution HLA genotyping. In the later analysis, no new phenotypic data were used to find candidate immune exposures; instead, reliance was placed on TCR beta sequences and their occurrence across donors. An earlier analysis of 587 of the donors applied high-throughput TCR beta sequencing to assess whether each TCR beta V gene segment acted as functional or pseudogenic. Alongside the repertoire data, information on donor age, sex, ethnicity and CMV serostatus was compiled. In a later genetic analysis, genome-wide SNP genotypes for 398 of the 666 donors were used, and that subset was treated as a discovery cohort. All discovery cohort repertoires had been generated using a single sequencing platform. Class I and class II HLA loci were covered by the typing at four-digit resolution. Typing coverage differed by locus: A, B, C, DRB1 and DQB1 were typed in about 620-640 donors, DQA1 in 522, DPA1 in over 600, and DPB1 in 400 to 480. Four or five DR-DQ haplotypes were handled as single units for association and clustering, since linkage in the cohort was strong. Among over 350 genotyped donors of the cohort, an average of 235,054 unique TCR beta nucleotide sequences were sequenced per donor, around 20% of them non-productive. Study-wide findings and limitations: A later analysis found that HLA-associated TCR beta chains were more clonally expanded and had lower generation probabilities than equally common non-associated chains. Correlated functional status among segregating V segments might reflect linkage disequilibrium, but an unknown experimental factor could not be ruled out. In a later analysis, around 15,000 TCR beta sequences were associated with specific HLA alleles at a false discovery rate of 0.05. Across donors, most TCR sequences were observed very rarely, whereas some public TCRs were present in many individuals. In a later analysis, TCR association rates were found to vary across HLA loci, with the most associated TCRs seen for DRB1 alleles and the fewest for HLA-C alleles. A further reported finding was that TCR beta sequences accurately predicted the HLA-A and HLA-B alleles for most subjects in the first cohort. Broadly in line with IMGT annotations, most TCR beta V segments showed up in productive rearrangements about 90% or about 30% of the time in an earlier analysis of 587 of the donors. Approximately 18 rarely observed V segments, including chromosome 9 orphons, were excluded from the earlier analysis of approximately 500 of the donors because counts were too low. Because HLA typing was missing for some donors at each locus, association tests included only the typed subset. Because the 87-base-pair reads could not distinguish some IMGT-functional V segments, including TRBV6-2 and TRBV6-3, those segments were excluded. According to a later analysis, parvovirus B19, influenza, CMV and Epstein-Barr virus appeared linked to several top co-occurrence clusters. In vitro tests confirmed that three of the cytomegalovirus-associated TCR beta chains recognize cytomegalovirus antigens. It was suggested by the authors that the approach could potentially be generalized to other disease states and immunological phenotypes. The sequencing pipeline was judged likely to have produced a cluster of highly shared sequence variants as a technical artifact. When HLA alleles, especially DR and DQ, strongly co-occurred, attributing TCR associations to individual alleles was difficult. The only immune exposure information available for the cohort was CMV serostatus. In the study, about 150 TCR beta chains were listed as associated with cytomegalovirus. The classifier was reported to diagnose cytomegalovirus status with high specificity and sensitivity in both the original and validation cohorts. Presence/absence analyses assumed roughly uniform sequencing depth across donors, an assumption that may not hold. V-gene and J-gene trimming of TCR beta chains was associated with a missense DCLRE1C variant in a later genetic analysis, and the association was replicated in an independent cohort. Only TCR beta chains were sequenced in this cohort, and the absence of alpha or paired-chain data limited detectable features. In a later genetic analysis, fewer N-insertions in productive TCRs were reported among donors in an Asian-associated ancestry cluster than the roughly 670-donor mean. A later analysis found that most CMV-associated TCR beta chains appeared HLA-restricted, with HLA associations seemingly driven largely by CMV exposure.

The cohort consisted of hundreds of healthy bone marrow donors. All cohort members were sampled while nominally healthy, although unrecorded immune exposures were likely present. The donor was CMV seronegative and was included in the group of several hundred seronegative cohort members. Each donor provided a peripheral blood sample, and peripheral blood mononuclear cells were used for TCR beta sequencing. Genomic DNA was extracted from the blood cell samples with the Qiagen DNeasy Blood Extraction Kit. In the germline V gene, CDR1 corresponds to MNHEY and CDR2 to SVGAGI. Spanning cysteine to phenylalanine, the CDR3 consists of 15 amino acids. Only CDR3 DNA is held: 45 bases, read in frame from base 1. V is cut by 6 bases and J by 3 bases, and the space between the germline ends is 17 bases.

This sequence was found in a woman aged 18-29 years in good health and CMV-seronegative. The V and J segments used are TRBV6-5 and TRBJ1-2; TRBD1 is possibly the D segment (5 matching bases). The material sequenced was PBMCs. DNA sequence: TGTGCCAGCAGGCGCAGGGAGGACGGCCACTATGGCTACACCTTC. Translated, it reads CASRRREDGHYGYTF.